One and the same sample provided the 21 T cell receptor beta chains below, sequenced in a study of T cells in Graves' hyperthyroidism and ophthalmopathy. RNA transcripts provided the source from which TCR beta CDR3 regions were amplified. In the first-round RT-PCR of the TCR CDR3, the HTBI primer set was used. TCRdb reprocessed the multiplex PCR reads via MiXCR and lists one record per CDR3 protein. The table includes 500,000 to 650,000 distinct CDR3 sequences, roughly 15% detected once. Material for sequencing was blood. All receptors come from a woman in her forties or fifties with Graves' ophthalmopathy.

This clonotype was seen a few times. The J gene is TRBJ1-6, the V gene TRBV20-1; D gene ambiguous. Germline V gives CDR1 DFQATT, CDR2 SNEGSKA (reference sequence). The CDR3 loop spans 16 amino acids. Between the trimmed V and J ends, which lost 2 bases and 3 bases, there was a span of 14 bases. The CDR3 DNA is TGCAGTGCTAGATCCTCCGCAACGAACTATAATTCACCCCTCCACTTT. Translated: CSARSSATNYNSPLHF.

This clonotype was observed a few times. This may be a read error: a much more frequent sequence differs by one nucleotide. The chain recombines TRBV7-3 with TRBJ2-7; D perhaps matches TRBD2 (6 bases). V shed 6 bases and J shed 2 bases, with 11 bases lying between them. Germline CDR1 reads SGHTA; CDR2 reads FQGTGA. The CDR3 totals 13 residues. The CDR3 here is CASRASDPYEQYF. The CDR3, as DNA: TGTGCCAGCAGGGCTAGCGACCCCTACGAGCAGTACTTC.

The V and J genes are TRBV4-3 and TRBJ2-1, with TRBD2 matching over 8 bases. Unmatched junction bases numbered 9, after V lost 4 bases and J lost 7 bases. CDR1 and CDR2 (germline): LGHNA, YSLEER. The CDR3 has 15 amino acids. The CDR3 loop reads CASSPAAGVINEQFF. The CDR3 DNA follows: TGCGCCAGCAGCCCCGCAGCGGGAGTAATTAATGAGCAGTTCTTC.

This clonotype was detected many times. The genes are TRBV7-9 and TRBJ2-7, with 9 positions matching TRBD1. The CDR3 extends over 17 amino acids. V shed 5 bases, J shed 3 bases, and the junction held 14 bases outside the gene matches. From germline, CDR1 is SEHNR and CDR2 FQNEAQ (reference sequence). This CDR3 is CASSRRNKGTGFYEQYF. CDR3 bases: TGTGCCAGCAGCCGACGCAATAAGGGGACAGGGTTCTACGAGCAGTACTTC.

This clonotype was counted ten times or more. The chain links TRBV20-1 to TRBJ2-5; 9 nucleotides line up with TRBD2. Germline loops: CDR1 DFQATT, CDR2 SNEGSKA (reference sequence). The CDR3 runs 16 residues. Losses at the gene ends were 1 base for V and 5 bases for J; bases not matched to a gene: 11. The CDR3 is CSARVGTSSARETQYF. The DNA of the CDR3 is TGCAGTGCTAGAGTCGGGACTAGCTCGGCCCGGGAGACCCAGTACTTC.

This clonotype was seen many times. The V gene is TRBV7-6, the J gene TRBJ2-1; 10 bases map to TRBD2. The CDR3 contains 15 residues. Germline CDR1 reads SGHVS; CDR2 reads FNYEAQ. Losses at the gene ends were 4 bases for V and 6 bases for J; bases not matched to a gene: 6. The CDR3: CASSSSSGSGNEQFF. The CDR3 nucleotides read TGTGCCAGCAGCTCCTCTAGCGGGAGCGGCAATGAGCAGTTCTTC.

This clonotype was picked up many times. The CDR3 DNA sequence: TGTGCCAGCAGTTTATCGACAGGGTTGGGGGAGACCCAGTACTTC. It yields the protein CASSLSTGLGETQYF. The V call is TRBV12-3 or TRBV12-4, the J call TRBJ2-5; 7 bases fit TRBD1. The CDR3 has 15 residues. With V trimmed by 2 bases and J by 5 bases, 8 bases remained unmatched.

The rearrangement joins TRBV29-1 to TRBJ2-5; 7 nucleotides align to TRBD2. The CDR3 is 13 amino acids. The germline V gene has CDR1 SQVTM and CDR2 ANQGSEA. V trimming: 4 bases; J trimming: 4 bases; junction bases outside the gene matches: 6. Here the CDR3 DNA reads TGCAGCGTTGGTCGGGGGGTTGGAGAGACCCAGTACTTC. Translating gives CSVGRGVGETQYF.

This clonotype has ten or more counts. This chain uses TRBV6-1 with TRBJ2-1; tentative D call: TRBD1 (5 bases). The germline gives CDR1 MNHNS, CDR2 SASEGT. This CDR3 has 17 amino acids. V dropped 2 bases and J dropped 5 bases, with 19 bases sitting between them. The CDR3 DNA follows: TGTGCCAGCAGTGAAAGGTTCTGGCAGGGTGGAAACAATGAGCAGTTCTTC. Its translation: CASSERFWQGGNNEQFF.

This clonotype was seen many times. V is TRBV30 and J is TRBJ1-5; the D gene is possibly TRBD1 (6 bases). The CDR3 loop spans 14 amino acids. Germline lookup yields CDR1 GTSNPN and CDR2 SVGIG (reference sequence). V gave up 0 bases and J gave up 5 bases, with 11 bases separating them. The CDR3: CAWSVPQGDQPQHF. The CDR3 region has the DNA TGTGCCTGGAGTGTACCACAGGGTGATCAGCCCCAGCATTTT.

At least ten counts were recorded for this clonotype. The rearrangement links TRBV18 to TRBJ1-2; D may be TRBD1 (5 bases). The CDR3 loop spans 13 amino acids. Trimming took 2 bases from V and 8 from J, leaving 12 bases between them. CDR1 and CDR2 from the germline V gene are KGHSH and LQKENI. DNA of the CDR3: TGTGCCAGCTCACCAGGAGAGGGGCGAGGCTACACCTTC. Translated, it gives CASSPGEGRGYTF.

This clonotype was detected many times. The chain recombines TRBV20-1 with TRBJ1-5, with TRBD1 matching 8 bases. V shed 3 bases and J 5 bases; nucleotides not matched to a gene: 6. The germline V gene encodes CDR1 DFQATT and CDR2 SNEGSKA (reference sequence). The CDR3 length is 14 residues. The CDR3 loop is CSASPPGGDQPQHF. The CDR3 coding sequence is TGCAGTGCTAGCCCCCCAGGGGGCGATCAGCCCCAGCATTTT.

CDR3 region: CSARLGTAFEKLFF. In nucleotides, the CDR3 is TGCAGTGCTAGATTGGGGACAGCCTTTGAAAAACTGTTTTTT. This chain joins TRBV20-1 and TRBJ1-4; 7 bases agree with TRBD1. CDR1 and CDR2 from the germline V gene are DFQATT and SNEGSKA (reference sequence). This CDR3 comprises 14 residues. V trimming: 2 bases; J trimming: 7 bases; junction bases outside the gene matches: 7.

This clonotype was detected ten times or more. The V gene is TRBV5-1, the J gene TRBJ2-2; possibly TRBD1 for D (5 bases). This CDR3 region has 15 residues. Germline V gene data show CDR1 as SGHRS and CDR2 as YFSETQ. Trimming left V 1 base short and J 5 bases short, with 12 bases between. The CDR3 loop is CASSLRSQGTGELFF. The CDR3 DNA sequence: TGCGCCAGCAGCTTGAGATCCCAGGGTACCGGGGAGCTGTTTTTT.

This clonotype has a count of ten or more. The chain couples TRBV7-9 to TRBJ2-7, with D maybe TRBD2 (5 bases). The CDR3 extends over 13 amino acids. Germline V gene sequence: CDR1 SEHNR, CDR2 FQNEAQ (reference sequence). Deletions cut 4 bases from V and 3 bases from J, with 10 bases between. CDR3 sequence: CASSSSILYEQYF. For the CDR3, the DNA is TGTGCCAGCAGCTCTAGCATCCTCTACGAGCAGTACTTC.

This sequence joins TRBV19 and TRBJ1-5, with 7 bases aligning to TRBD1. CDR3 length equals 15 residues. V lost 1 base, J lost 7 bases, and 7 bases stayed unmatched. CDR1 and CDR2 from the germline V gene are LNHDA and SQIVND (reference sequence). As DNA, the CDR3 is TGTGCCAGTAGTATAGGGACAGGTGCTGGGCAGCCCCAGCATTTT. As protein: CASSIGTGAGQPQHF.

This clonotype was counted only a few times. This chain joins TRBV5-1 and TRBJ2-3, with 7 bases that match TRBD1. Looked up from germline, CDR1 is SGHRS and CDR2 is YFSETQ. V trimming: 5 bases; J trimming: 5 bases; junction bases outside the gene matches: 8. CDR3 length: 14 amino acids. The DNA for the CDR3 is TGCGCCAGCAGGACAGGGCTGAACCTAGATACGCAGTATTTT. Protein: CASRTGLNLDTQYF.

The J gene is TRBJ2-3, the V gene TRBV4-2; unclear D gene. From germline, CDR1 is LGHNA and CDR2 YNFKEQ. The V end lost 0 bases, the J end lost 3 bases, and 10 bases lay between the germline ends. The CDR3 has 15 residues. This CDR3 is CASSQEWVSTDTQYF. The CDR3 DNA sequence: TGTGCCAGCAGCCAAGAGTGGGTATCGACAGATACGCAGTATTTT.

The chain carries TRBV29-1 and TRBJ2-7; tentatively, D is TRBD1 (5 bases). The CDR3 runs to 15 residues. Germline CDR1 and CDR2: SQVTM and ANQGSEA. Trimming shortened V by 1 base and J by 5 bases, and 18 bases separated the two germline ends. CDR3 coding DNA: TGCAGCGTTGAAGGAGGCAGGGAAGAGCTTCACGAGCAGTACTTC. Translation gives CSVEGGREELHEQYF.

This clonotype came up many times. V gene TRBV7-9 combines with J gene TRBJ2-7, with D possibly matching TRBD2 (5 bases). CDR1 SEHNR and CDR2 FQNEAQ come from the germline V gene (reference sequence). The CDR3 runs to 16 residues. V was trimmed by 1 base and J by 4 bases, leaving 17 bases between them. DNA of the CDR3: TGTGCCAGCAGCTTAGGGTACAGTGAGGGCTGGTACGAGCAGTACTTC. The encoded protein is CASSLGYSEGWYEQYF.

This clonotype turned up a few times. This chain links TRBV5-6 with TRBJ1-1; 9 nucleotides align to TRBD1. The germline CDR1 and CDR2 sequences are SGHDT and YYEEEE. V trimming: 1 base; J trimming: 6 bases; junction bases outside the gene matches: 1. CDR3 length: 13 residues. Here the CDR3 DNA reads TGTGCCAGCAGCTTGTACAGGGGGCCTGAAGCTTTCTTT. Its translation: CASSLYRGPEAFF.